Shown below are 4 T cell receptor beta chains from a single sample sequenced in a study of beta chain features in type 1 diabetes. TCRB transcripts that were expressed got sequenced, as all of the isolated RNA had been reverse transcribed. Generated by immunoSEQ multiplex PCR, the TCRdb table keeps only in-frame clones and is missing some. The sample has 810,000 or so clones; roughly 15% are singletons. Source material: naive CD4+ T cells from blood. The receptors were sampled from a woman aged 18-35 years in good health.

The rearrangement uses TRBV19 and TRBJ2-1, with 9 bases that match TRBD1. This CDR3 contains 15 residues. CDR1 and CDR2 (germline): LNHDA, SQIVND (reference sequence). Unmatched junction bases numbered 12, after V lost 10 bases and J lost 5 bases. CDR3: CATHWSGQGHNEQFF. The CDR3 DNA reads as TGTGCCACCCATTGGTCGGGACAGGGACACAATGAGCAGTTCTTC.

This CDR3 is CASSEQGLNQPQHF. CDR3 DNA: TGTGCCAGCAGTGAACAGGGTTTGAATCAGCCCCAGCATTTT. The J gene is TRBJ1-5, the V gene TRBV2; perhaps TRBD1 as D (5 bases). This CDR3 is built from 14 residues. Germline CDR1 reads SNHLY; CDR2 reads FYNNEI. Trimming took 2 bases from V and 4 from J, leaving 9 bases between them.

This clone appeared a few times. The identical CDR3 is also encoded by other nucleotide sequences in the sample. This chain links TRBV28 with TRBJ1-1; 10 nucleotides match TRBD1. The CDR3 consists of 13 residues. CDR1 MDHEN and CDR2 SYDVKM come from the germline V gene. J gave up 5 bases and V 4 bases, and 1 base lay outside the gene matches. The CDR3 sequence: CASSSGQGTEAFF. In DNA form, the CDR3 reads TGTGCCAGCAGTTCGGGACAGGGGACTGAAGCTTTCTTT.

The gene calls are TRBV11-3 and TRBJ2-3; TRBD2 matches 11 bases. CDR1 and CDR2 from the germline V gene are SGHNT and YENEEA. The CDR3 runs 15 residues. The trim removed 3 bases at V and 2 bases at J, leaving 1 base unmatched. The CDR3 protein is CASSFSGRATDTQYF. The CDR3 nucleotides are TGTGCCAGCAGCTTTAGCGGGAGGGCCACAGATACGCAGTATTTT.